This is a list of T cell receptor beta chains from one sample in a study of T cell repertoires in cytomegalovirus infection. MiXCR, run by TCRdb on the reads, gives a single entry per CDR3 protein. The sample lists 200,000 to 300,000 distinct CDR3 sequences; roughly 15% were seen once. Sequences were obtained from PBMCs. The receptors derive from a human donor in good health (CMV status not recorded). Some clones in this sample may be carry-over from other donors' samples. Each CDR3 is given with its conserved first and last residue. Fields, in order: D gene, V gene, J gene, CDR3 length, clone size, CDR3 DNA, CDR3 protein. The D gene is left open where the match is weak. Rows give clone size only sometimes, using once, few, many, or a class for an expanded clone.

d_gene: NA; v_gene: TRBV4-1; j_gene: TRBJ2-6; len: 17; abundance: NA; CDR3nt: TGCGCCAGCAGCCAAGATAGTAAGGGCTCAGGGGCCAACGTCCTGACTTTC; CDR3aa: CASSQDSKGSGANVLTF
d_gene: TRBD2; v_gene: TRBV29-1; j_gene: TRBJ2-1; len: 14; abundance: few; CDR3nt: TGCAGCGTTGAAGATCCAGCGGGGGGGCAGGAGCAGTTCTTC; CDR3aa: CSVEDPAGGQEQFF
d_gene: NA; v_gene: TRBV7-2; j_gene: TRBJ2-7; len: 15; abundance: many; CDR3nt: TGTGCCAGCAGCTTAGAGAGGGGCGCTTTCTACGAGCAGTACTTC; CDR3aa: CASSLERGAFYEQYF
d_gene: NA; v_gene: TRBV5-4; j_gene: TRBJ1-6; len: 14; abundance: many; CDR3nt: TGTGCCAGCAGCTTGGGTCAGGGGAGTTCACCCCTCCACTTT; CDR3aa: CASSLGQGSSPLHF
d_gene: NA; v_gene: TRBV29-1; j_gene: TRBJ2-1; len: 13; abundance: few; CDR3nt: TGCAGCGTCCACCGGGACACACCAGGTGAGCAGTTCTTC; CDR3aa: CSVHRDTPGEQFF
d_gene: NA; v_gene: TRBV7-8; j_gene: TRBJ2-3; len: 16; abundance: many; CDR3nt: TGTGCCAGCAGCCTAAGGGGGGGGCTTGGCACAGATACGCAGTATTTT; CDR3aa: CASSLRGGLGTDTQYF
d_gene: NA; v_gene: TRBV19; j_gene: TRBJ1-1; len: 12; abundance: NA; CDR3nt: TGTGCCAGCAGCAATCTCTGGGGTGAAGCTTTCTTT; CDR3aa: CASSNLWGEAFF
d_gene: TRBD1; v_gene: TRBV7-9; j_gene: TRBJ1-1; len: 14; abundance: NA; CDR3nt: TGTGCCAGCAGCTTAGAACAGGGGGGGGCTGAAGCTTTCTTT; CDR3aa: CASSLEQGGAEAFF
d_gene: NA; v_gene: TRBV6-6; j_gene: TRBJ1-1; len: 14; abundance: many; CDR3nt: TGTGCCAGCAGTCGGGACGGAGGATCCACTGAAGCTTTCTTT; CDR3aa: CASSRDGGSTEAFF
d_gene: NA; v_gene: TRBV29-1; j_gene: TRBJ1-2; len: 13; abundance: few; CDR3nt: TGCAGCGGCGCAACTGGACAGTTGGGGGGCTACACCTTC; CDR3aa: CSGATGQLGGYTF
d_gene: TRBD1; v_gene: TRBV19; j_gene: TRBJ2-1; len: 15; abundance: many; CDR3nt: TGTGCCAGTAGTCTAGGACAGGGTACCTACAATGAGCAGTTCTTC; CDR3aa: CASSLGQGTYNEQFF
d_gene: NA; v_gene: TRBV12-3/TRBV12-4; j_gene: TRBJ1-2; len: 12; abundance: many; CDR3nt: TGTGCCAGCAGTTTAACGGGATATGGCTACACCTTC; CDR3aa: CASSLTGYGYTF
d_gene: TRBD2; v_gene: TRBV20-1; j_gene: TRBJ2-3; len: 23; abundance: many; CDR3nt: TGCAGTGCTAGAGTAGGTCTTCGGGAGCGGGAACTAAAACAAACTCCTCGCACAGATACGCAGTATTTT; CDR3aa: CSARVGLRERELKQTPRTDTQYF
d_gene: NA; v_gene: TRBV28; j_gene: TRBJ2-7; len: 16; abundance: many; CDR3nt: TGTGCCACGATCTCCTACCCCGATTCGACAGACTACGAGCAGTACTTC; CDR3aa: CATISYPDSTDYEQYF
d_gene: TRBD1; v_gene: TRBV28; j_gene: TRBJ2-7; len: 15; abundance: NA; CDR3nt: TGTGCCAGCAGTTATCCCGGGACAGGGGACTACGAGCAGTACTTC; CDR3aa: CASSYPGTGDYEQYF
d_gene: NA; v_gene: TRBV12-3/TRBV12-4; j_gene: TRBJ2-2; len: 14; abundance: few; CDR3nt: TGTGCCAGCAGTCGGACTACGAACACCGGGGAGCTGTTTTTT; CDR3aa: CASSRTTNTGELFF
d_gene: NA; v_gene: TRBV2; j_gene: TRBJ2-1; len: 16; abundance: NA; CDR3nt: TGTGCCAGCAGCCTCGACCCCGGAGGCTCCTACAATGAGCAGTTCTTC; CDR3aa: CASSLDPGGSYNEQFF
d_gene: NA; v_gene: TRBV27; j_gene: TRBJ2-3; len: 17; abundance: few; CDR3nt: TGTGCCAGCAGTACTCCCATCCGTCAGGGTAGCACAGATACGCAGTATTTT; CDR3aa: CASSTPIRQGSTDTQYF
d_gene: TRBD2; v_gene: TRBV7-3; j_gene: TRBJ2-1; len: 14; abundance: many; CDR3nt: TGTGCCAGCAGCAATCGCGGGGGGGAGAATGAGCAGTTCTTC; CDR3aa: CASSNRGGENEQFF
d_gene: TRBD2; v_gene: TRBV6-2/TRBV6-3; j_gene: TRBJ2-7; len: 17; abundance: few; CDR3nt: TGTGCCAGCAGTAAGGGACTAGCGGGACAGACGGTCTACGAGCAGTACTTC; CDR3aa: CASSKGLAGQTVYEQYF
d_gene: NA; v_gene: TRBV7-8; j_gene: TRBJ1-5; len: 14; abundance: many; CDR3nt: TGTGCCAGCAGCTCTCGAGGGGGGGATCAGCCCCAGCATTTT; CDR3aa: CASSSRGGDQPQHF
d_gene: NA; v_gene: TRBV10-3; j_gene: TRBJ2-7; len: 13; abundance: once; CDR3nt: TGTGCCCTCAATAGTATTAGAGCTGGCGAGCAGTACTTC; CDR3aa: CALNSIRAGEQYF
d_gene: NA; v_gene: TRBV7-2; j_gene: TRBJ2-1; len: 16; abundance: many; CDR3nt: TGTGCCAGCAGCTTAGTGGCGGGTATGCCCCACAATGAGCAGTTCTTC; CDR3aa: CASSLVAGMPHNEQFF
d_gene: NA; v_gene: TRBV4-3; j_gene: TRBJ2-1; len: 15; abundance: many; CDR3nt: TGCGCCAGCAGCCAAGTGGGCGGTGCCTACAATGAGCAGTTCTTC; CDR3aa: CASSQVGGAYNEQFF
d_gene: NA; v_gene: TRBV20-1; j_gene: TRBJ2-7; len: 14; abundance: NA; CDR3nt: TGCAGTGCTGAGGGGGGAGGATCCACCTACGAGCAGTACTTC; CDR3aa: CSAEGGGSTYEQYF
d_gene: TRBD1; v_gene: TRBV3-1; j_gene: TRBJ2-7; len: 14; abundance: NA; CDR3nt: TGTGCCAGCAGCGCCGGGACAGGCTCCGCCGAGCAGTACTTC; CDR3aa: CASSAGTGSAEQYF
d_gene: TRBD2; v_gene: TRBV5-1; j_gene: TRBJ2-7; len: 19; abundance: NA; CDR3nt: TGCGCCAGCAGCTCTTCCTCGGGACTAGCGGGGGGCAGCTCCTACGAGCAGTACTTC; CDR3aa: CASSSSSGLAGGSSYEQYF
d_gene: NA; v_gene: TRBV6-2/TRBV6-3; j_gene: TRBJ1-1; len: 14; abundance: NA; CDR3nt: TGTGCCAGCAGAAAGCCCGGCACGGGTGCTGAAGCTTTCTTT; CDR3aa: CASRKPGTGAEAFF
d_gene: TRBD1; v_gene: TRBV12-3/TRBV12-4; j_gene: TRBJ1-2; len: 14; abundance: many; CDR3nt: TGTGCCAGCAGTTTAGGCAGGGGGCTGGTTGGCTACACCTTC; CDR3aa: CASSLGRGLVGYTF
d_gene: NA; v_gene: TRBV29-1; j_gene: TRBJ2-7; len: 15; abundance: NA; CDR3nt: TGCAGCGTTCGGGGACGGGGTATGGGTTCCTACGAGCAGTACTTC; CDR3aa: CSVRGRGMGSYEQYF
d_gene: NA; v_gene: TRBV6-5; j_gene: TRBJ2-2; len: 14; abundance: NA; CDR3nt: TGTGCCAGTACAGTCGGGTTTAACACCGGGGAGCTGTTTTTT; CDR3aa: CASTVGFNTGELFF
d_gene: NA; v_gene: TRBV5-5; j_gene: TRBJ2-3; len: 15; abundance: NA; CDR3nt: TGTGCCAGCAGCTTGCTTCCGGGGACCACAGATACGCAGTATTTT; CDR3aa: CASSLLPGTTDTQYF
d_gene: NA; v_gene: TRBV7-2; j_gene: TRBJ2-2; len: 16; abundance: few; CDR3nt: TGTGCCAGCAGCTTAGTCCGGGGGCATTTGTCCGGGGAGCTGTTTTTT; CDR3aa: CASSLVRGHLSGELFF
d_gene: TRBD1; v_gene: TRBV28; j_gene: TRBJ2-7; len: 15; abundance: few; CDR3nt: TGTGCCAGCAGTTTGGAGGGGACAGGGTTGTACGAGCAGTACTTC; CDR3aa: CASSLEGTGLYEQYF
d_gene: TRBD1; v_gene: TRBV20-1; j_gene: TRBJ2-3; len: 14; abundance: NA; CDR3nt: TGCAGTGCTAGAGGCGGACAGGGTGTAGATACGCAGTATTTT; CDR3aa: CSARGGQGVDTQYF
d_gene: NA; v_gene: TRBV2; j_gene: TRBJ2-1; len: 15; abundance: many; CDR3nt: TGTGCCAGCAGTTACCTCGCTACGGTAGTGAATGAGCAGTTCTTC; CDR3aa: CASSYLATVVNEQFF
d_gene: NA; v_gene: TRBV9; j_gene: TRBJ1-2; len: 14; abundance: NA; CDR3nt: TGTGCCAGCAGCGTAGATTGGCCGCGGGATGGCTACACCTTC; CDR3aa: CASSVDWPRDGYTF
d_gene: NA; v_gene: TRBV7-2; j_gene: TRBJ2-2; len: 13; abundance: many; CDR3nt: TGTGCCAGCAGCCCGGACAGTACCGGGGAGCTGTTTTTT; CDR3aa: CASSPDSTGELFF
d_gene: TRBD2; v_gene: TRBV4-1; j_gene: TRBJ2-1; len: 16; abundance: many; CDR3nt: TGCGCCAGCAGCCTAAGGACTAGCGGGAGTATCTATGAGCAGTTCTTC; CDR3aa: CASSLRTSGSIYEQFF
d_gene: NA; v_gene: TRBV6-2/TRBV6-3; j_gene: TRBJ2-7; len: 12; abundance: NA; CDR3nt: TGTGCCAGCAGTAGGGTTCCCTACGAGCAGTACTTC; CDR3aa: CASSRVPYEQYF
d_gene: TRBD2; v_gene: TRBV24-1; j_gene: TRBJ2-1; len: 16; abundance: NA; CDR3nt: TGTGCCACCAGTGACCCTATAGCGGGGCTCTACAATGAGCAGTTCTTC; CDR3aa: CATSDPIAGLYNEQFF
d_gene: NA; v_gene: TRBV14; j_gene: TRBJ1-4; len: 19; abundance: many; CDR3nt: TGTGCCAGCAGCCAAGATGGGCGATCCGGCAGTGGAGGATTTGAAAAACTGTTTTTT; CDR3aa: CASSQDGRSGSGGFEKLFF
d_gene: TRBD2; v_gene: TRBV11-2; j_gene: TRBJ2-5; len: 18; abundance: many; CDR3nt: TGTGCCAGCAGCCCGACCGGGACTAGCAGTCGGTACCAAGAGACCCAGTACTTC; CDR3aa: CASSPTGTSSRYQETQYF
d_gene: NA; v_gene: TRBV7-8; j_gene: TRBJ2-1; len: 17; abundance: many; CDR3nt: TGTGCCAGCAGCTTAGTCCCAGGCTTCTTCTCCTACAATGAGCAGTTCTTC; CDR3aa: CASSLVPGFFSYNEQFF
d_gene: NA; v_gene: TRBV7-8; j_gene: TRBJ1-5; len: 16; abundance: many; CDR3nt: TGTGCCAGCAGCTTAGAACGCAGGGGAGGAAATCAGCCCCAGCATTTT; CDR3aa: CASSLERRGGNQPQHF